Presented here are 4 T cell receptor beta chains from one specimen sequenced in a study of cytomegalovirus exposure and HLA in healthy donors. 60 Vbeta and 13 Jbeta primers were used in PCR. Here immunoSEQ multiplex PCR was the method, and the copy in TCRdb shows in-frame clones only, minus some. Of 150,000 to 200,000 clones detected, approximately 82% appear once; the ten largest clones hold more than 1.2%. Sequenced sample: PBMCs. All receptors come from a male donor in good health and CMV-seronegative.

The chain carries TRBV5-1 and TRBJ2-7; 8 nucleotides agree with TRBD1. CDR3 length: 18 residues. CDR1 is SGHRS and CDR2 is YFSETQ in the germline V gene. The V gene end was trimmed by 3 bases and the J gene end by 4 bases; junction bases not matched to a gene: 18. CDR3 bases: TGCGCCAGCAGCTCAAAGGGGGCGTTCGAGGACAGGGTTTACGAGCAGTACTTC. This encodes CASSSKGAFEDRVYEQYF.

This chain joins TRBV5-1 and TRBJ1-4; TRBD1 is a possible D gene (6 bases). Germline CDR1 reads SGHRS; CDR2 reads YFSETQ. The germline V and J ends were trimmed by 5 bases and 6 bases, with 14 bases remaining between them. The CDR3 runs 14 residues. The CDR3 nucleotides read TGCGCCAGCAGTTCAGGGGTCGAGGATGAAAAACTGTTTTTT. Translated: CASSSGVEDEKLFF.

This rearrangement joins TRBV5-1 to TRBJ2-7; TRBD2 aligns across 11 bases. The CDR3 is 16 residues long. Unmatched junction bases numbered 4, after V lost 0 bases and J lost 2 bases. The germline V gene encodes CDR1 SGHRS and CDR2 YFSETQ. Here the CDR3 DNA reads TGCGCCAGCAGCTTGGGTCCTAGCGGGGGGACCTACGAGCAGTACTTC. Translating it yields CASSLGPSGGTYEQYF.

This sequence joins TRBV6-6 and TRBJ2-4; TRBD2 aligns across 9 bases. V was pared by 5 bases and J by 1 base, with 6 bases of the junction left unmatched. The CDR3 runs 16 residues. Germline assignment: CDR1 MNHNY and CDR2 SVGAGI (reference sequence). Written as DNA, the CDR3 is TGTGCCAGCAGTATGATAGCGGGGGCCGCCAAAAACATTCAGTACTTC. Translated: CASSMIAGAAKNIQYF.